This T cell receptor beta chain comes out of a study of Ad26.COV2.S vaccination and SARS-CoV-2 variants. Looking at the study overall: The donor participated in the COV1001 trial, in its Ad26.COV2.S arm.

Described treatment: some 20 received Ad26.COV2.S at low or high dose, single or two shots; a few received placebo; per-sample allocation not given. Sampling occurred on day 63 after the first vaccine or placebo injection. What was given as vaccine was an Ad26 vector encoding Wuhan-strain SARS-CoV-2 spike. This clone showed up just once. The CDR3 consists of 16 residues. V was trimmed by 4 bases and J by 4 bases, leaving 19 bases between them. In germline, CDR1 is LGHNA, CDR2 YSLEER. Some clones are missing from TCRdb's copy, which holds only in-frame ones; the method was immunoSEQ multiplex PCR. This repertoire shows 200,000 to 250,000 clones, 88% found once; its top ten account for about 10%.

This receptor was taken from a person between 18 and 65 years old who received the Ad26.COV2.S COVID-19 vaccine or a placebo. This rearrangement joins TRBV4-3 to TRBJ1-2; no reliable D call. The sample consisted of peripheral blood, taken in a trial of Ad26.COV2.S vaccine versus placebo. The CDR3 DNA is TGCGCCAGCAGCCGCCAAGGAGAAGGGCCGGCCTATGGCTACACCTTC. Encoded protein: CASSRQGEGPAYGYTF.